The present TCR beta chain was sequenced within a study of blood T cell repertoires in COVID-19. CDR1 and CDR2 from the germline V gene are MNHEY and SVGAGI. The CDR3 has 14 residues. V was shortened by 6 bases and J by 7 bases, with 13 bases between the two germline ends. This clone appeared a single time. Methods used by the authors: By means of reference gene primer amplification, nucleated cell counts were estimated. TCRdb keeps only in-frame clones here, not all; method: immunoSEQ multiplex PCR. V and J calls and clone size are those listed in that table; D and trimming were worked out from the DNA. The sample lists roughly 250,000 clones, 85% occurring once.

The chain carries TRBV6-5 and TRBJ1-6; weak D call: TRBD1 (6 bases). Sequencing input: peripheral blood. This clonotype was obtained from a man in his forties or fifties with acute or convalescent COVID-19. The CDR3 reads CASSAYRDNSPLHF. The CDR3 DNA reads TGTGCCAGCAGCGCTTACAGGGACAATTCACCCCTCCACTTT.